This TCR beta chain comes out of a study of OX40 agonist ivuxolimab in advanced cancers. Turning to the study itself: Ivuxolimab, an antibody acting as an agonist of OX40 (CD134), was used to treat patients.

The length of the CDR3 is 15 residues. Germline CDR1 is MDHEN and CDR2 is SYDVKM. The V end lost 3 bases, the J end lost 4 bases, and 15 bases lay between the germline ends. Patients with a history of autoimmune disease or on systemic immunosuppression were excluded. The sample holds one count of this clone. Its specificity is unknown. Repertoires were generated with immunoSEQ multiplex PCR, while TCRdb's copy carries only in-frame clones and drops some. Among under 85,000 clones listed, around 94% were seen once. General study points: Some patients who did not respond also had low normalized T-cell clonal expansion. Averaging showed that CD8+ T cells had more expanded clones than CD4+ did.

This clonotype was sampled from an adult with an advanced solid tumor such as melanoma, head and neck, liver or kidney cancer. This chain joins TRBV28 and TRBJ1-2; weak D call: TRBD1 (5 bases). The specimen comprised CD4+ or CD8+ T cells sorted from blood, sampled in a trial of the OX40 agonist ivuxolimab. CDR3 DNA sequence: TGTGCCAGCAGTTTCATCGGGCAGGGCGGCTATGGCTACACCTTC. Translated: CASSFIGQGGYGYTF.